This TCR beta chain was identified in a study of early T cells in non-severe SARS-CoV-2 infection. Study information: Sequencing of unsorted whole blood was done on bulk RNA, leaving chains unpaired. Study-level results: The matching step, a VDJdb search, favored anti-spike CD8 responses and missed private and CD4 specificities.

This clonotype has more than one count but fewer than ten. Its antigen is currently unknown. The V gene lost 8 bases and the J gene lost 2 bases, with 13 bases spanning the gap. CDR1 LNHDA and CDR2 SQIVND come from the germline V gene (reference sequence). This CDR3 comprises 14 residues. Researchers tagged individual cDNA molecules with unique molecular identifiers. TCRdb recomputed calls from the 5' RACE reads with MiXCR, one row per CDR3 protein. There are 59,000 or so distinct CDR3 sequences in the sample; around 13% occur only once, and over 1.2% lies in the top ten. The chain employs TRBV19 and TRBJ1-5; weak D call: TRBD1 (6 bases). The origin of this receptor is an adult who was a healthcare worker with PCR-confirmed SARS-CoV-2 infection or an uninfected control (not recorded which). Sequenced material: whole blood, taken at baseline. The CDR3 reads CASSWGAGNQPQHF. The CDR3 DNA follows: TGTGCCAGTTCGTGGGGGGCTGGCAATCAGCCCCAGCATTTT.